The sequence of this TCR beta chain was determined in a study of shared clonotypes between healthy human individuals. Overall study findings and caveats: Non-shared clonotypes showed lower generation probabilities than clonotypes common to all four donors. Few donors restricted represented genetic and exposure-history diversity.

V lost 5 bases to trimming and J lost 3 bases, with 13 bases between them. This CDR3 is 14 amino acids long. From germline, CDR1 is MNHNY and CDR2 SVGAGI (reference sequence). The sorted-subset replicate PCRs were given around 190 ng DNA, which is 30,000 or so T cell genomes. TCRdb keeps only in-frame clones here, not all; method: immunoSEQ multiplex PCR. Counted here are approximately 2,300,000 clones, less than 95% occurring once; the ten biggest clones make up 0.37%. Comment on this clone: Antigen unknown.

In the CD4+ fraction, cells were divided into CD45RA+ naive and CD45RA-negative memory subsets. The specimen sequenced was naive CD4+ T cells from PBMCs. Subset in this sample: CD45RA+ positively selected. This clonotype was obtained from a man younger than 35 in good health. Some clones in this sample may be carry-over from other donors' samples. The rearrangement uses TRBV6-6 and TRBJ1-1; D is perhaps TRBD1 (5 bases). CDR3 sequence: CASSDRDSHTEAFF. As DNA, the CDR3 is TGTGCCAGCAGTGATCGCGACAGCCACACTGAAGCTTTCTTT.